The subject of this entry is one TCR beta chain. The repertoire was sequenced with immunoSEQ multiplex PCR; TCRdb's copy has only in-frame clones and lacks some. The sample records 45,000 to 55,000 clones, about nine tenths being singletons. The CDR3 consists of 17 residues. V was pared by 4 bases and J by 0 bases, with 0 bases of the junction left unmatched. Germline CDR1 ENHRY, CDR2 SYGVKD. The data were taken from a study of T cell changes during pregnancy in multiple sclerosis. This material consisted of CD4+ T cells from peripheral blood mononuclear cells, taken after pregnancy. The chain combines TRBV10-3 with TRBJ2-2; 15 bases fit TRBD2. The source is a female donor in good health, enrolled as a control in a pregnancy study. CDR3 DNA: TGTGCCATCAGTGGGACTAGCGGGGGGGCGAACACCGGGGAGCTGTTTTTT. Residues: CAISGTSGGANTGELFF.